Listed below are T cell receptor beta chains from one sample, sequenced in a study of blood T cell repertoires in COVID-19. Some clones are missing from TCRdb's copy, which holds only in-frame ones; the method was immunoSEQ multiplex PCR. The table has around 300,000 clones, approximately 89% seen once. Material: PBMCs or T cells enriched from blood (not recorded which). These receptors were obtained from a man in his thirties or forties who had recovered from COVID-19. Each CDR3 is given with its conserved first and last residue. The order of the fields is J gene, D gene, clone size, V gene, CDR3 protein, CDR3 DNA. D genes are given only for firm matches. A row's size may be missing; if present it is once, few, many or a size class.

TRBJ2-7 . . TRBV6-6 CASSYGQQGPYEQYF TGTGCCAGCAGTTATGGGCAACAGGGCCCCTACGAGCAGTACTTC
TRBJ1-2 TRBD1 . TRBV7-9 CASSSGQAVYGYTF TGTGCCAGCAGCTCCGGACAGGCGGTCTATGGCTACACCTTC
TRBJ1-2 TRBD1 . TRBV10-3 CAISDTGQGIYGYTF TGTGCCATCAGTGATACGGGACAGGGAATCTATGGCTACACCTTC
TRBJ2-1 . . TRBV24-1 CATSDPGFPLQNEQFF TGTGCCACCAGTGATCCAGGGTTTCCCCTTCAGAATGAGCAGTTCTTC
TRBJ1-4 . once TRBV30 CAWSWGDEKLFF TGTGCCTGGAGCTGGGGAGACGAAAAACTGTTTTTT
TRBJ2-2 TRBD1 . TRBV2 CASRGQGYTGELFF TGTGCCAGCAGGGGACAGGGCTACACCGGGGAGCTGTTTTTT
TRBJ1-5 . . TRBV28 CASSLSTGNQPQHF TGTGCCAGCAGTTTATCGACAGGCAATCAGCCCCAGCATTTT
TRBJ2-2 . . TRBV19 CASSSIRGTYTGELFF TGTGCCAGTAGCTCCATCAGGGGAACCTACACCGGGGAGCTGTTTTTT
TRBJ1-2 TRBD1 . TRBV3-1/TRBV3-2 CASSLDRVFNGYTF TGTGCCAGCAGCCTGGACAGGGTTTTTAATGGCTACACCTTC
TRBJ1-4 . . TRBV5-1 CASSVTGLDNEKLFF TGCGCCAGCAGCGTCACAGGTCTTGATAATGAAAAACTGTTTTTT
TRBJ1-5 . . TRBV11-2 CASSLGPGYDNQPQHF TGTGCCAGCAGCTTAGGCCCAGGGTACGACAATCAGCCCCAGCATTTT
TRBJ1-4 TRBD1 few TRBV2 CASRGTALGELFF TGTGCCAGCAGGGGGACAGCCCTCGGGGAACTGTTTTTT
TRBJ1-1 . few TRBV12-3/TRBV12-4 CASSPLHEAFF TGTGCCAGCAGTCCCTTACATGAAGCTTTCTTT
TRBJ2-7 . . TRBV5-6 CASSLGREQYF TGTGCCAGCAGCTTGGGGAGGGAGCAGTACTTC
TRBJ2-3 . once TRBV7-3 CASSLMAVTDTQYF TGTGCCAGCAGCTTAATGGCAGTCACAGATACGCAGTATTTT
TRBJ1-2 . . TRBV5-4 CASSLATVRGYTF TGTGCCAGCAGCTTGGCGACAGTCCGGGGCTACACCTTC
TRBJ1-6 . . TRBV25-1 CASSLTQGGSPLHF TGTGCCAGCAGTTTAACACAGGGTGGCTCACCCCTCCACTTT
TRBJ1-2 . once TRBV15 CATSRVTGRPPYTF TGTGCCACCAGCAGAGTAACAGGGCGGCCCCCGTACACCTTC
TRBJ2-3 . many TRBV10-1 CASSDRETDTQYF TGCGCCAGCAGTGACCGGGAGACAGATACGCAGTATTTT
TRBJ1-3 TRBD1 . TRBV5-6 CASSTGTGSSGNTIYF TGTGCCAGCAGCACCGGGACAGGGAGCTCTGGAAACACCATATATTTT
TRBJ2-3 TRBD1 . TRBV7-9 CASSSRGTGSSTDTQYF TGTGCCAGCAGCTCCAGAGGGACAGGGTCTAGCACAGATACGCAGTATTTT
TRBJ2-7 . . TRBV25-1 CASSESPYEQYF TGTGCCAGCAGTGAATCTCCCTACGAGCAGTACTTC
TRBJ2-7 TRBD2 . TRBV19 CASSIDGSGASLSEQYF TGTGCCAGTAGTATAGACGGTAGCGGGGCCTCTTTGAGCGAGCAGTACTTC
TRBJ2-7 TRBD1 . TRBV28 CASSSGQGVGFYF TGTGCCAGCAGTTCGGGACAGGGCGTAGGTTTTTACTTC
TRBJ1-6 TRBD1 . TRBV6-5 CASRSSGTGGSPLHF TGTGCCAGCAGGTCTTCCGGGACAGGGGGTTCACCCCTCCACTTT
TRBJ1-1 TRBD1 . TRBV10-1 CASRDRMNTEAFF TGCGCCAGCAGGGACAGGATGAACACTGAAGCTTTCTTT